Following are 12 T cell receptor beta chains from one sample sequenced in a study of T cells expressing NK-cell markers. For each CDR3 protein, TCRdb gives one entry from its re-call of the 5' RACE reads, without DNA. The sample totals fewer than 300,000 distinct CDR3 sequences; its top ten clones hold roughly 4.2%. The specimen sequenced was blood T cells: a sorted CD56 or NKG2C T cell subset, CD4+ or CD8+ T cells, or bulk PBMC T cells (not recorded which). The receptor source for this set is a woman between 18 and 75 years old in good health.

V usage is TRBV12-5 and J usage is TRBJ2-2; TCRdb proposes TRBD1, but this gene call is untestable without DNA. CDR3 length: 16 amino acids. The V gene's germline CDR1 is LGHNT and CDR2 FRNRAP. CDR3 sequence: CASGRFGQGAIGELFF.

V usage is TRBV30 and J usage is TRBJ1-2; the D call of TRBD1 rests on TCRdb alone, since no DNA is present to check it. The CDR3 sequence is 13 residues long. Germline V gene data show CDR1 as GTSNPN and CDR2 as SVGIG (reference sequence). The CDR3 is CAVGTGALNGYTF.

V usage is TRBV28 and J usage is TRBJ2-1; checking the TCRdb D call of TRBD2 is not possible without DNA. The V gene's germline CDR1 is MDHEN and CDR2 SYDVKM. The CDR3 contains 16 residues. CDR3 sequence: CASSWNGLAANNEQFF.

This chain uses TRBV9 with TRBJ2-6. This CDR3 is built from 14 residues. CDR1 SGDLS and CDR2 YYNGEE come from the germline V gene. The CDR3 here is CASSPRAGANVLTF.

This chain links TRBV2 with TRBJ2-1. The CDR3 has 15 residues. Germline V CDR1 and CDR2: SNHLY, FYNNEI. CDR3 in amino acids: CASSVESQPYNEQFF.

The chain uses TRBV6-1 and TRBJ2-5; TCRdb selects TRBD1, and the lack of DNA leaves this call unchecked. Germline loops: CDR1 MNHNS, CDR2 SASEGT. This CDR3 comprises 14 residues. The CDR3 reads CASSSAGVRETQYF.

The chain has TRBV7-9 and TRBJ1-2; as DNA is missing, the TRBD1 call by TCRdb cannot be tested. The CDR3 contains 12 residues. Germline CDR1 SEHNR, CDR2 FQNEAQ (reference sequence). The CDR3 sequence: CATETGAYGYTF. The entire variable domain, with the rest obtained from reference TRBV7-9 and TRBJ1-2, is as follows: DTGVSQNPRHKITKRGQNVTFRCDPISEHNRLYWYRQTLGQGPEFLTYFQNEAQLEKSRLLSDRFSAERPKGSFSTLEIQRTEQGDSAMYLCATETGAYGYTFGSGTRLTVV.

The V gene is TRBV5-6, the J gene TRBJ1-1. This CDR3 has 17 residues. Germline-derived CDR1 and CDR2 are SGHDT and YYEEEE. CDR3 region: CASSLGGGPRKNTEAFF. Looking up the rest from reference TRBV5-6 and TRBJ1-1 gives the full variable domain: DAGVTQSPTHLIKTRGQQVTLRCSPKSGHDTVSWYQQALGQGPQFIFQYYEEEERQRGNFPDRFSGHQFPNYSSELNVNALLLGDSALYLCASSLGGGPRKNTEAFFGQGTRLTVV.

The gene calls are TRBV18 and TRBJ1-2; TCRdb selects TRBD1, and the lack of DNA leaves this call unchecked. Germline lookup yields CDR1 KGHSH and CDR2 LQKENI. The CDR3 runs 12 residues. CDR3 region: CASSLRTDGYTF.

The chain recombines TRBV12-3 or TRBV12-4 with TRBJ2-3. The CDR3 has 14 amino acids. The CDR3 protein is CASRPTFSTDTQYF.

The chain recombines TRBV28 with TRBJ2-2; TCRdb selects TRBD1, and the lack of DNA leaves this call unchecked. Germline CDR1 is MDHEN and CDR2 is SYDVKM. The length of the CDR3 is 16 residues. CDR3 protein: CASSLWGQINTGELFF.

The V gene is TRBV10-3, the J gene TRBJ2-7; the TCRdb call, TRBD1, lacks DNA for checking. The germline V gene has CDR1 ENHRY and CDR2 SYGVKD. There are 16 residues in the CDR3. This CDR3 is CAIRPGGPPSSYEQYF.